Listed below are T cell receptor beta chains from one sample, sequenced in a study of blood T cell repertoires in COVID-19. Profiling relied on immunoSEQ multiplex PCR, and the TCRdb table lists in-frame clones only, not all of them. The top ten clones hold approximately 9.8% of a sample with about 260,000 clones, 86% of them seen once. Sequenced sample: peripheral blood. Receptors originate from a man in his forties or fifties who had recovered from COVID-19. CDR3s include the opening cysteine and the closing phenylalanine or tryptophan. A D gene is named only where the DNA matches it firmly. Size values are once, few and many counts, or a class for expanded clones, and some rows have none.

CDR3aa: CASKTLAGGPDTQYF; CDR3nt: TGTGCCAGCAAAACCCTAGCGGGAGGTCCAGATACGCAGTATTTT; j_gene: TRBJ2-3; d_gene: TRBD2; len: 15; abundance: .; v_gene: TRBV2
CDR3aa: CASLTGHEAFF; CDR3nt: TGTGCCAGCCTGACAGGGCATGAAGCTTTCTTT; j_gene: TRBJ1-1; d_gene: TRBD1; len: 11; abundance: .; v_gene: TRBV5-5
CDR3aa: CASSPPGGAYGAFF; CDR3nt: TGTGCCAGCAGCCCTCCCGGGGGGGCCTATGGAGCTTTCTTT; j_gene: TRBJ1-1; d_gene: .; len: 14; abundance: .; v_gene: TRBV7-2
CDR3aa: CASTTELGAGEKLFF; CDR3nt: TGTGCCAGCACCACCGAATTGGGGGCTGGTGAAAAACTGTTTTTT; j_gene: TRBJ1-4; d_gene: .; len: 15; abundance: .; v_gene: TRBV18
CDR3aa: CSAHIPDGVRPEAFF; CDR3nt: TGCAGCGCCCACATCCCGGACGGGGTCCGGCCTGAAGCTTTCTTT; j_gene: TRBJ1-1; d_gene: .; len: 15; abundance: .; v_gene: TRBV29-1
CDR3aa: CASNITQMKPKRTQYF; CDR3nt: TGTGCCAGCAACATCACACAGATGAAGCCGAAGAGAACCCAGTACTTC; j_gene: TRBJ2-5; d_gene: .; len: 16; abundance: .; v_gene: TRBV3-1/TRBV3-2
CDR3aa: CASRTSGRVAGELFF; CDR3nt: TGTGCCAGCCGGACTAGCGGGAGGGTAGCCGGGGAGCTGTTTTTT; j_gene: TRBJ2-2; d_gene: TRBD2; len: 15; abundance: once; v_gene: TRBV28
CDR3aa: CASSQEGDRGRYEQYF; CDR3nt: TGCGCCAGCAGCCAAGAAGGGGACAGGGGTCGGTACGAGCAGTACTTC; j_gene: TRBJ2-7; d_gene: TRBD1; len: 16; abundance: once; v_gene: TRBV4-1
CDR3aa: CASKGGSETQYF; CDR3nt: TGTGCCAGCAAAGGGGGTTCGGAGACCCAGTACTTC; j_gene: TRBJ2-5; d_gene: .; len: 12; abundance: .; v_gene: TRBV2
CDR3aa: CASSPGDYEQFF; CDR3nt: TGTGCCAGCAGCCCCGGGGACTATGAGCAGTTCTTC; j_gene: TRBJ2-1; d_gene: .; len: 12; abundance: once; v_gene: TRBV9
CDR3aa: CASSPRDRNYGYTF; CDR3nt: TGTGCCAGCAGCCCCCGGGACAGAAACTATGGCTACACCTTC; j_gene: TRBJ1-2; d_gene: TRBD1; len: 14; abundance: .; v_gene: TRBV7-2
CDR3aa: CASSLGGAEETQYF; CDR3nt: TGTGCCAGCAGCTTAGGCGGGGCGGAAGAGACCCAGTACTTC; j_gene: TRBJ2-5; d_gene: .; len: 14; abundance: once; v_gene: TRBV11-2
CDR3aa: CAPDLGAGGYNEQFF; CDR3nt: TGTGCCCCCGATTTGGGAGCGGGAGGTTACAATGAGCAGTTCTTC; j_gene: TRBJ2-1; d_gene: TRBD2; len: 15; abundance: once; v_gene: TRBV24-1
CDR3aa: CASSWSGTGYISGELFF; CDR3nt: TGTGCCAGCAGCTGGTCCGGGACAGGGTATATCTCCGGGGAGCTGTTTTTT; j_gene: TRBJ2-2; d_gene: TRBD1; len: 17; abundance: .; v_gene: TRBV11-2
CDR3aa: CASNPAGETQYF; CDR3nt: TGTGCCAGCAACCCGGCGGGCGAGACCCAGTACTTC; j_gene: TRBJ2-5; d_gene: .; len: 12; abundance: .; v_gene: TRBV18
CDR3aa: CASSQDVAGTAPDTQYF; CDR3nt: TGTGCCAGCAGCCAAGATGTAGCGGGAACGGCCCCAGATACGCAGTATTTT; j_gene: TRBJ2-3; d_gene: TRBD2; len: 17; abundance: few; v_gene: TRBV4-2
CDR3aa: CASSPRGSGNQPQHF; CDR3nt: TGTGCCAGCAGCCCTAGGGGCAGCGGCAATCAGCCCCAGCATTTT; j_gene: TRBJ1-5; d_gene: .; len: 15; abundance: .; v_gene: TRBV3-1/TRBV3-2
CDR3aa: CASSWRDGHTEAFF; CDR3nt: TGCGCCAGCAGCTGGCGGGACGGTCACACTGAAGCTTTCTTT; j_gene: TRBJ1-1; d_gene: .; len: 14; abundance: .; v_gene: TRBV5-1
CDR3aa: CAWRVDRDTDTQYF; CDR3nt: TGTGCCTGGAGAGTGGACAGGGACACAGATACGCAGTATTTT; j_gene: TRBJ2-3; d_gene: TRBD1; len: 14; abundance: .; v_gene: TRBV30
CDR3aa: CASSKILSTDTQYF; CDR3nt: TGTGCCAGCAGCAAAATCCTGAGCACAGATACGCAGTATTTT; j_gene: TRBJ2-3; d_gene: .; len: 14; abundance: .; v_gene: TRBV21-1
CDR3aa: CASSEGGGPSLETQYF; CDR3nt: TGCGCCAGCAGTGAGGGAGGGGGCCCTAGTTTGGAGACCCAGTACTTC; j_gene: TRBJ2-5; d_gene: .; len: 16; abundance: .; v_gene: TRBV10-1
CDR3aa: CSVITRLRRDTEAFF; CDR3nt: TGCAGCGTCATAACCAGACTCCGGCGGGACACTGAAGCTTTCTTT; j_gene: TRBJ1-1; d_gene: .; len: 15; abundance: .; v_gene: TRBV29-1
CDR3aa: CSVEGTMGEAFF; CDR3nt: TGCAGCGTTGAGGGGACAATGGGTGAAGCTTTCTTT; j_gene: TRBJ1-1; d_gene: .; len: 12; abundance: .; v_gene: TRBV29-1
CDR3aa: CASSVRGQGAEKLFF; CDR3nt: TGCGCCAGCAGCGTCCGAGGACAGGGCGCTGAAAAACTGTTTTTT; j_gene: TRBJ1-4; d_gene: TRBD1; len: 15; abundance: .; v_gene: TRBV4-3